This is a list of T cell receptor beta chains from one sample in a study of T cell repertoires in cytomegalovirus infection. Each CDR3 protein gets one entry after TCRdb re-called the reads with MiXCR. The sample yields hundreds of thousands of distinct CDR3 sequences, around 30% seen once. No antigens are known for them. The starting material was cultured PBMCs, obtained from culture after CMV antigen stimulation. The receptors were gathered from a human donor in good health (CMV status not recorded). Some clones in this sample may be carry-over from other donors' samples. The conserved cysteine and the conserved F or W are not part of the CDR3 here. Size is stated for part of the rows, as once, few or many counts, or as a class when the clone is expanded.

TRBJ2-7 NA TRBV20-1 SARDWISGFYEQY
TRBJ1-5 few TRBV3-1 ASSQGGGQGFIQPQH
TRBJ1-2 once TRBV24-1 ATSEGDRAYGYT
TRBJ2-3 NA TRBV5-1 ASSYRTGGAPTDTQY
TRBJ1-5 NA TRBV6-2/TRBV6-3 ASSSDRGWGNQPQH
TRBJ2-3 NA TRBV10-3 AISESRGTNTDTQY
TRBJ2-7 NA TRBV6-1 AGGAGDRYEQY
TRBJ1-6 NA TRBV7-2 ATGPFNSPLH
TRBJ1-4 NA TRBV19 ASTPGQMNEKLF
TRBJ2-7 many TRBV7-2 ASSLASAWPSPYEQY
TRBJ2-7 once TRBV4-1 ASSQDWGPTYEQY
TRBJ2-5 few TRBV19 ASRPSGETQY
TRBJ2-7 few TRBV7-2 ASSQRDSGRAPYEQY
TRBJ1-2 few TRBV29-1 SDREDLYGYT
TRBJ2-5 NA TRBV5-1 ASSQGGTGIQETQY
TRBJ2-1 few TRBV19 ASSDGWAGGHNEQF
TRBJ1-1 few TRBV12-3/TRBV12-4 ASSLDRATEAF
TRBJ1-2 many TRBV7-2 ASSLWIDTGYT
TRBJ2-1 many TRBV7-6 ASSLLAGGDNEQF
TRBJ2-6 few TRBV5-1 ASSLDQQGANVLT
TRBJ1-5 NA TRBV7-2 ASSSPGASNQPQH
TRBJ2-1 NA TRBV29-1 SVTASADEQF
TRBJ1-1 NA TRBV20-1 SARGATGNTEAF